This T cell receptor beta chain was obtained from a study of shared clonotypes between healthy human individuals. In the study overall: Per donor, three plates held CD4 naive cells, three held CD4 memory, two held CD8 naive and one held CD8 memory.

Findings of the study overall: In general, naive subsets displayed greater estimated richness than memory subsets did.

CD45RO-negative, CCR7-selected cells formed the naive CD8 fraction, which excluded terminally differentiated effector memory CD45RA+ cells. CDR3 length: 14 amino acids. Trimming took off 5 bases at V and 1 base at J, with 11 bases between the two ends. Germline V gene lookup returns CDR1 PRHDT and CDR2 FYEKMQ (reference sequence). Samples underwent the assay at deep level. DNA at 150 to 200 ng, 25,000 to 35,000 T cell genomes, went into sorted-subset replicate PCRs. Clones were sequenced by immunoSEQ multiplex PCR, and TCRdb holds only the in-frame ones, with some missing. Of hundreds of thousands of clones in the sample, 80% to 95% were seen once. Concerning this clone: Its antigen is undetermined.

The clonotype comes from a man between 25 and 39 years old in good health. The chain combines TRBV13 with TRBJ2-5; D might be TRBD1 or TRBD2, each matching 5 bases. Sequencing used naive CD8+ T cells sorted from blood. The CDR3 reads CASSRWGFQETQYF. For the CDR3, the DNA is TGTGCCAGCAGCCGGTGGGGGTTCCAAGAGACCCAGTACTTC. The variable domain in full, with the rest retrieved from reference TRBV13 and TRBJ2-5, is AAGVIQSPRHLIKEKRETATLKCYPIPRHDTVYWYQQGPGQDPQFLISFYEKMQSDKGSIPDRFSAQQFSDYHSELNMSSLELGDSALYFCASSRWGFQETQYFGPGTRLLVL.